This TCR beta chain stems from a study of T cells in localized non-small cell lung cancer. Note on this clone: The antigen remains unidentified.

The CDR3 has 14 residues. The J segment lost 6 bases and the V segment lost 4 bases, leaving 8 bases of the junction unmatched. Germline V gives CDR1 SGHRS, CDR2 YFSETQ. Overall study results and limits: Adjacent uninvolved lung had the highest clonality, suggesting focused antigen responses. As only one tumor region underwent sequencing, heterogeneity remains possible. A median of around 52 clones ranked among the top 100 in tumor appeared in adjacent lung.

TCRdb's table, derived via immunoSEQ multiplex PCR, lists solely in-frame clones and lacks some. The table records 100,000 or so clones, roughly 91% of them present only once. The rearrangement joins TRBV5-1 to TRBJ1-2; the match to TRBD1 covers 8 bases. The sample here was PBMCs, taken before any cancer treatment. The source is a woman aged 40-69 years with stage II squamous cell lung carcinoma. As DNA, the CDR3 is TGCGCCAGCAGCGTGACCACAGGGGGAAATGGCTACACCTTC. It codes for CASSVTTGGNGYTF.